A selection of T cell receptor beta chains follows, all from one sample in a study of graft-versus-host responses after intestinal transplantation. The data were produced by immunoSEQ multiplex PCR, yet TCRdb's version contains in-frame clones alone and is incomplete. The data show about 39,000 clones, with 93% seen just once and roughly a fifth held by the top ten. Antigens of these TCRs are unknown. The source material was unstimulated CD8+ T cells sorted from spleen or lymph node cells, sampled before transplant. The receptors derive from a human donor who was the organ donor for an intestinal transplant. CDR3s include the opening cysteine and the closing phenylalanine or tryptophan. Each record gives: CDR3 length, V gene, clone size, J gene, CDR3 protein. Clone size is given for some rows only: seen once, a few or many times, or a class if the clone is expanded.

13	TRBV6-6	NA	TRBJ2-3	CASSWTSADTQYF
15	TRBV6-5	NA	TRBJ2-3	CASSFPEGRADTQYF
16	TRBV28	NA	TRBJ2-7	CASSLGPGGSLYEQYF
16	TRBV19	once	TRBJ2-7	CASSIVLAGSSYEQYF
15	TRBV28	NA	TRBJ2-7	CASRFGDSLYYEQYF
16	TRBV5-4	NA	TRBJ1-2	CASRTHLPGKTYGYTF
12	TRBV6-6	NA	TRBJ2-7	CASSYAGGEQYF
12	TRBV6-5	NA	TRBJ1-1	CASRRGNTEAFF
13	TRBV6-5	once	TRBJ2-7	CASSYSTGGEQYF
15	TRBV4-3	NA	TRBJ2-5	CASSQRWLGQETQYF
13	TRBV7-9	NA	TRBJ1-3	CASSRDPGNTIYF